Sequencing of this T cell receptor beta chain was carried out in a study of PD-1 blockade in classical Hodgkin lymphoma. Relapses following autologous stem cell transplantation were seen in all patients, with brentuximab vedotin exposure varying. Clones were read by immunoSEQ multiplex PCR, and TCRdb kept only the in-frame ones, dropping some. The table shows 60,000 to 75,000 clones, with around nine tenths occurring only once. V dropped 3 bases and J dropped 4 bases, with 16 bases sitting between them. Germline CDR1 and CDR2: SNHLY and FYNNEI. The CDR3 length is 16 residues. This chain links TRBV2 with TRBJ2-1; perhaps D is TRBD1 or TRBD2 (6 bases each). The material was peripheral blood mononuclear cells (PBMCs), obtained at baseline. This clonotype was obtained from a human donor with classical Hodgkin lymphoma. The CDR3: CASSDFAGTRYNEQFF. The CDR3 bases are TGTGCCAGCAGTGATTTTGCGGGGACACGATACAATGAGCAGTTCTTC.